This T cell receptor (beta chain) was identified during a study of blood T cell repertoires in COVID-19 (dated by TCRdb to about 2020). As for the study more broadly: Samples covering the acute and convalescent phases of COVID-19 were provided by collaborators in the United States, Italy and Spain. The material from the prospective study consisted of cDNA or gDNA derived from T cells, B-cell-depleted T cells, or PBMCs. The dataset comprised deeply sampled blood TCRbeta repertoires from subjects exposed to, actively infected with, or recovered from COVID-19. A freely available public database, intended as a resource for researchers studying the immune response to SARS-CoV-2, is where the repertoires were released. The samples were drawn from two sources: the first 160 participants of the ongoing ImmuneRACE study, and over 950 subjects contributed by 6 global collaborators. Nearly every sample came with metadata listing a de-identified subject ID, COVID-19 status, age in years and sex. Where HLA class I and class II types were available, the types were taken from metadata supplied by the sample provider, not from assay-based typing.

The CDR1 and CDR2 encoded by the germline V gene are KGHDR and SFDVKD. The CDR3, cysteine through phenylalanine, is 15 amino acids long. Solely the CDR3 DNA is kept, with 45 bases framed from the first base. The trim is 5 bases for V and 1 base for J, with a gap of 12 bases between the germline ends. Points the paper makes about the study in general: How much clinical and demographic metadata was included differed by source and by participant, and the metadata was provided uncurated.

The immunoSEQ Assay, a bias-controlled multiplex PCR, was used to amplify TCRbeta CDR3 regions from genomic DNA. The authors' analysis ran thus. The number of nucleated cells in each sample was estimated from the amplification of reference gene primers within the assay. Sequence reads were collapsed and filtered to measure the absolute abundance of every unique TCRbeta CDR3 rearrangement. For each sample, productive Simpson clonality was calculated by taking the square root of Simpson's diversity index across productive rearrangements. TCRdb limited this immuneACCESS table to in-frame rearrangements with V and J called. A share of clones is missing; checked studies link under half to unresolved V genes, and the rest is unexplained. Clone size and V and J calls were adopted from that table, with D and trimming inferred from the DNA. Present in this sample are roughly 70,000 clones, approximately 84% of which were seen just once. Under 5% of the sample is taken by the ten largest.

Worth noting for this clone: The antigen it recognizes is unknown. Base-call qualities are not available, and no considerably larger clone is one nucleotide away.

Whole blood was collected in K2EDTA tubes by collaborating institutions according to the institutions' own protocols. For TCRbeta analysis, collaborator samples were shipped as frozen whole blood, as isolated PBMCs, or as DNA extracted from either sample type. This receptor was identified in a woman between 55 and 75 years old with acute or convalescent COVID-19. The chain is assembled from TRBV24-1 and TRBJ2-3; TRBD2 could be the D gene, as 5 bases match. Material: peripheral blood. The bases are TGTGCCACCAGTGCTCCTAGCCCAGGCACAGATACGCAGTATTTT. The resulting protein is CATSAPSPGTDTQYF.